Reported below is one T cell receptor beta chain. This clonotype was seen at least ten times. Its specific antigen is unknown. No per-base quality is available; no much larger clone lies one base away. The sample comes from a study of T cells in Graves' hyperthyroidism and ophthalmopathy (dated by TCRdb to the late 2010s). Background on the whole study: Peripheral blood was collected at initial diagnosis, before any treatment. According to the paper, TCR Vbeta CDR3 sequencing was carried out on 135 peripheral blood samples, which came from 40 to 45 ophthalmopathy, some 73 hyperthyroidism and approximately 17 progressor patients. In addition, the study compared T-cell repertoires in thyroid tissue and in blood from roughly six Graves' hyperthyroidism patients. A discovery cohort of about 100 patients, 43 with Graves' ophthalmopathy and 55 to 60 with stable Graves' hyperthyroidism, was used to find distinguishing TCR V-J signatures. Following sampling, methimazole starting at 30 mg daily was given to hyperthyroidism patients, and high-dose intravenous methylprednisolone was given to ophthalmopathy patients. The 95 to 100 discovery patients were randomly divided into training and test sets at a 7:3 ratio. Prospective prediction of ophthalmopathy was tested in an independent validation cohort consisting of 18 to 20 hyperthyroidism patients and 15 to 17 patients who later progressed to ophthalmopathy. What the research found in general, with its limitations: Ophthalmopathy was separated from stable hyperthyroidism by a 13 V-J signature model, with about 86% sensitivity and approximately 84% specificity obtained in cross-validation and 80%/75% obtained in testing. In validation, the model predicted progression to ophthalmopathy with roughly 66% sensitivity and 72% to 85% specificity, a median of around six months before onset. No statistical method was used to set the sample size in advance, and investigators knew the group allocation. Blood samples also contained most of the expanded thyroid clonotypes (frequency above 0.001), which suggests that blood repertoires may reflect thyroid immune responses.

Based on the germline V gene, the CDR1 and CDR2 sequences are SNHLY and FYNNEI. Inclusive of the bounding cysteine and phenylalanine, the CDR3 is 13 residues long. CDR3 DNA is the only sequence kept; it has 39 bases, read in frame from the first base. At the junction V is shortened by 3 bases and J by 11 bases, with 11 bases in between. TCR beta CDR3 regions were amplified from RNA transcripts. For the first round of RT-PCR on the TCR CDR3, the HTBI primer set was used together with the Qiagen OneStep RT-PCR kit. The libraries were constructed in a second round of multiplex PCR and then size-selected and purified. Paired-end sequencing of the libraries was performed with 100 bp reads on an Illumina HiSeq2000. In the original analysis: Raw data were processed with SOAPnuke, discarding reads with adapters, uncalled bases, mean Phred below 15, or no exact constant-primer or identifier match. COPE v1.2.5 was used to merge the high-quality paired reads, and each unique nucleotide sequence was defined as a clonotype. Clonotypes were aligned to IMGT TRBV, TRBD and TRBJ reference segments using MiTCR v1.1. The analysis was restricted to V-J combinations with a frequency above 0.0001, which together covered around 99% of the repertoires. The TCS score was defined as the ratio of F50 (clonal expansion) to E x V (chaos), calculated using BLOSUM62-based TCRdist between CDR3 peptides within each V-J. Welch's t-statistics and random forest reduced around 520 V-J features to roughly 13, which were used in a naive Bayes classifier (R e1071). TCRdb took the public reads, trimmed them with fastp at Q25, ran MiXCR for clone calling and kept in-frame beta chains. For every CDR3 protein sequence, its rows merge into one entry that carries the most common genes and DNA. The V and J calls were determined by TCRdb, not by the authors. The sample data list roughly 380,000 distinct CDR3 sequences, and about 15% of these were observed just once. The ten most abundant clones make up roughly 11% of the sample.

Stable Graves' hyperthyroidism was defined as no progression to ophthalmopathy during 18 months of follow-up. Hyperthyroidism patients were newly diagnosed, with disease duration under 2 months, and aged 18 to 65 years. Patients with uncontrolled infections, other autoimmune diseases, pregnancy or lactation were excluded. Diagnoses relied on clinical symptoms, serum thyroxine and TRAb, thyroid ultrasound and orbital computed tomography. Ficoll-Paque density gradient centrifugation was used to isolate PBMCs from around 10 ml of fresh peripheral blood. Trizol reagent was used to extract total RNA, and RNA quality was then checked on an Agilent 2100 Bioanalyzer.

Input material: blood. The TCR originated in a woman aged 55-69 years with Graves' hyperthyroidism. The sequence joins TRBV2 to TRBJ1-6; the D segment could be TRBD1, given 5 matching bases. The nucleotide sequence is TGTGCCAGCAGTGAGGGGCGGGTAACACCCCTCCACTTT. Its translation reads: CASSEGRVTPLHF. This CDR3, with the reference TRBV2 and TRBJ1-6 proteins standing in past its ends, gives the full variable domain EPEVTQTPSHQVTQMGQEVILRCVPISNHLYFYWYRQILGQKVEFLVSFYNNEISEKSEIFDDQFSVERPDGSNFTLKIRSTKLEDSAMYFCASSEGRVTPLHFGNGTRLTVT.